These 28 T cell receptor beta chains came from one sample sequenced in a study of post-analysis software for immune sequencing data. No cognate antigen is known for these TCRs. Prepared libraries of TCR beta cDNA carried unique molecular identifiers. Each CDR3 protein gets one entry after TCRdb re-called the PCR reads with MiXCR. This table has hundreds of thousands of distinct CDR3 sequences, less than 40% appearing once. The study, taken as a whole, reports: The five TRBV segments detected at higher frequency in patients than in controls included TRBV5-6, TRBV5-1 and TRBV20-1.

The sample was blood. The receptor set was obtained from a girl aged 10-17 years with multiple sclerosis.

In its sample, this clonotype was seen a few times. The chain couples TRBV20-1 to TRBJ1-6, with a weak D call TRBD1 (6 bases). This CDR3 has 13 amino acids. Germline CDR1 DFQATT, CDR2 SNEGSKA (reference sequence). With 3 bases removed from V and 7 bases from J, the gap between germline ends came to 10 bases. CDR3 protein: CSASPDRNSPLHF. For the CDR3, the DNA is TGCAGTGCTAGCCCTGACAGGAATTCACCCCTCCACTTT.

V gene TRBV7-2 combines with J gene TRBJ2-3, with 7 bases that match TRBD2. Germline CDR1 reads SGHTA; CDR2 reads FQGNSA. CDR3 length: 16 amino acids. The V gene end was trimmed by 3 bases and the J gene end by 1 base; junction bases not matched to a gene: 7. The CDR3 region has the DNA TGTGCCAGCAGCTTTTGGGGGGGGGGAGGCACAGATACGCAGTATTTT. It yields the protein CASSFWGGGGTDTQYF.

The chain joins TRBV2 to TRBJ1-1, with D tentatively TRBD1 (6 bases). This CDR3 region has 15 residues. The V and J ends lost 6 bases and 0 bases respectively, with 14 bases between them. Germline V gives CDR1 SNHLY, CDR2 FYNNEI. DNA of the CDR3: TGTGCCAGCAGCTCTGGGGACACCCTGAACACTGAAGCTTTCTTT. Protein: CASSSGDTLNTEAFF.

This CDR3 reads CASSRAGSVDTQYF. The CDR3 DNA is TGTGCCAGCAGCCGAGCGGGGAGTGTGGATACGCAGTATTTT. This chain uses TRBV7-9 with TRBJ2-3; 7 bases are shared with TRBD2. With V trimmed by 5 bases and J by 6 bases, 8 bases remained unmatched. Germline V gene sequence: CDR1 SEHNR, CDR2 FQNEAQ (reference sequence). The CDR3 contains 14 residues. Drawing the rest from reference TRBV7-9 and TRBJ2-3, the complete variable domain is DTGVSQNPRHKITKRGQNVTFRCDPISEHNRLYWYRQTLGQGPEFLTYFQNEAQLEKSRLLSDRFSAERPKGSFSTLEIQRTEQGDSAMYLCASSRAGSVDTQYFGPGTRLTVL.

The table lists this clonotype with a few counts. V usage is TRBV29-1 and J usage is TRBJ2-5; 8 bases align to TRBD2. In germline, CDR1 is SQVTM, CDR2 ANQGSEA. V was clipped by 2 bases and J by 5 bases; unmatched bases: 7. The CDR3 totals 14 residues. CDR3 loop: CSVEIPGGRETQYF. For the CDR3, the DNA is TGCAGCGTTGAAATTCCGGGGGGGAGGGAGACCCAGTACTTC.

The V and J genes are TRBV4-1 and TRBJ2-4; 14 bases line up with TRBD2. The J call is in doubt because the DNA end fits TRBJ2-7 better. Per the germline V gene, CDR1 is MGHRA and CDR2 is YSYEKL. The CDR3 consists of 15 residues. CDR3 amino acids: CATRSGTSGGYEQYF. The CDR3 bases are TGCGCCACCAGGTCCGGGACTAGCGGGGGCTACGAGCAGTACTTC.

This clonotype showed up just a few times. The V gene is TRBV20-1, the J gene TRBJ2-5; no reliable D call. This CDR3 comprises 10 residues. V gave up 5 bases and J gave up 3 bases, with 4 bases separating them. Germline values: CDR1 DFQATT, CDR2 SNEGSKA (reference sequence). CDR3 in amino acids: CSAFEETQYF. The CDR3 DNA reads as TGCAGTGCTTTCGAAGAGACCCAGTACTTC.

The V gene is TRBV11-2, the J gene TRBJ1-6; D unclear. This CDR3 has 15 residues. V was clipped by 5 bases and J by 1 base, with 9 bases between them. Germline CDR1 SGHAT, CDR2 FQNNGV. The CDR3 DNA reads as TGTGCCAGCAGCCGTAAGGGTTCCTATAATTCACCCCTCCACTTT. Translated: CASSRKGSYNSPLHF.

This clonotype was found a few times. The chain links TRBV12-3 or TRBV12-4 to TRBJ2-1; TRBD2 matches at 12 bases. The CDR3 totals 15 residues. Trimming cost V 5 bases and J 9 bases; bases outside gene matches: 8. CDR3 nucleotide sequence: TGTGCCAGCAGTCTCTCTAGCGGGGGGGCCGGTGAGCAGTTCTTC. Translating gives CASSLSSGGAGEQFF.

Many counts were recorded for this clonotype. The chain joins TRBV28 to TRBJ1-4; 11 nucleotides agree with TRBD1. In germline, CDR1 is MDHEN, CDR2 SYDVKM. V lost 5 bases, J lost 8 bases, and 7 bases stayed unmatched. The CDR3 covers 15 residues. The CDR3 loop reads CASSKGGTGGEKLFF. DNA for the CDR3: TGTGCCAGCAGTAAAGGAGGGACAGGGGGAGAAAAACTGTTTTTT.

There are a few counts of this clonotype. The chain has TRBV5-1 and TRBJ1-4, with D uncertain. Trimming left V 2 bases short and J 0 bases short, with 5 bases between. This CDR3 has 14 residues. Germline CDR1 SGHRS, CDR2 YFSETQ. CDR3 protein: CASSLRTTNEKLFF. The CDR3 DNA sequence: TGCGCCAGCAGCTTAAGGACAACTAATGAAAAACTGTTTTTT.

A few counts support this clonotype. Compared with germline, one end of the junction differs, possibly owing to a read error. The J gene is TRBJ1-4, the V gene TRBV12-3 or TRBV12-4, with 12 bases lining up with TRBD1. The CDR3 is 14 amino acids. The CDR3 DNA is TGTGCCAGCAGTTTGGGACAGGGGGCCGGAAAACGGTTTTTT. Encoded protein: CASSLGQGAGKRFF.

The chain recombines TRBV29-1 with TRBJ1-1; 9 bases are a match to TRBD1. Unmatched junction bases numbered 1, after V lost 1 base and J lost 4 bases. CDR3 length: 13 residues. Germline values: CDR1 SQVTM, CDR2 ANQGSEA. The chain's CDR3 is CSVEGQGGTEAFF. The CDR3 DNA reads TGCAGCGTTGAAGGACAGGGGGGCACTGAAGCTTTCTTT.

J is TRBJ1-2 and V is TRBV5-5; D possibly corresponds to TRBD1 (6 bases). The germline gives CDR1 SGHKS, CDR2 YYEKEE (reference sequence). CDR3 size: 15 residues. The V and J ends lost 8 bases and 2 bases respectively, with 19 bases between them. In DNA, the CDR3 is TGTGCCAGTAGCCCACAACAGGGTATGAACTATGGCTACACCTTC. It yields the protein CASSPQQGMNYGYTF.

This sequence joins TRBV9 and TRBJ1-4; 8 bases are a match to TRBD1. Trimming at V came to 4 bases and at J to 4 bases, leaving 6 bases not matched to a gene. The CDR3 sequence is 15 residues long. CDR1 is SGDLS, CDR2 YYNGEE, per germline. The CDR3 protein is CASSSRQGLNEKLFF. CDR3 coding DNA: TGTGCCAGCAGCTCGAGACAGGGGCTTAATGAAAAACTGTTTTTT.

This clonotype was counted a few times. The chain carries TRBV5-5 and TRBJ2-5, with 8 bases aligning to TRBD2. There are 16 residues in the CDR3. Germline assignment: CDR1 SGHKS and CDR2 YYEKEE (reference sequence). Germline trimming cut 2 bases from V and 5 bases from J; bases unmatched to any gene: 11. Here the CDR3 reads CASSFSWTSPEETQYF. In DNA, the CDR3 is TGTGCCAGCAGCTTCTCCTGGACTAGCCCTGAGGAGACCCAGTACTTC.

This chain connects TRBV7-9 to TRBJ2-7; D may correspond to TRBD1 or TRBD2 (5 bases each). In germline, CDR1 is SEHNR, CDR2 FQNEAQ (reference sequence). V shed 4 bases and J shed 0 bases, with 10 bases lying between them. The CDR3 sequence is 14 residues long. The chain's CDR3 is CASSSGPSSYEQYF. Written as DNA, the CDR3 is TGTGCCAGCAGCTCGGGACCGTCCTCCTACGAGCAGTACTTC.

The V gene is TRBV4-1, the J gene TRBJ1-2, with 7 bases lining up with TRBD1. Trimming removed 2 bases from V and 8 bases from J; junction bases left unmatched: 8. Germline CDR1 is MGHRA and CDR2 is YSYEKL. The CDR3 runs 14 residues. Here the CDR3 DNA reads TGCGCCAGCAGCCAAAGACAGGGTCAGGTCGGCTACACCTTC. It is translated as CASSQRQGQVGYTF.

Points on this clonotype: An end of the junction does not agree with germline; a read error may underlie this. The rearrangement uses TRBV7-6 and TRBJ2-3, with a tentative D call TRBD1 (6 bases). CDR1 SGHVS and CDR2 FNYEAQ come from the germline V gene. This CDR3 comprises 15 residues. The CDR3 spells CASSSGVESTDTQYF. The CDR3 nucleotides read TGTGCCAGCAGCTCAGGGGTAGAAAGCACAGACACGCAGTATTTT.

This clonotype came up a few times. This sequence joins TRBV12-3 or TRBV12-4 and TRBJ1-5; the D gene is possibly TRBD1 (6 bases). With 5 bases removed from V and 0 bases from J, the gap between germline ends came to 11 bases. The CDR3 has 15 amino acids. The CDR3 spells CASSRTDPSNQPQHF. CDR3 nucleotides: TGTGCCAGCAGTCGGACAGACCCTAGCAATCAGCCCCAGCATTTT.

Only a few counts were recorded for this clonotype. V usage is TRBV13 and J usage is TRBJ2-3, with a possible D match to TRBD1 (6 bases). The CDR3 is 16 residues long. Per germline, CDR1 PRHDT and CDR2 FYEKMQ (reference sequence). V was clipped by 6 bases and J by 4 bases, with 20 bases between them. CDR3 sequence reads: CASRSLAGTIADTQYF. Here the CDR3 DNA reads TGTGCCAGCAGAAGTCTTGCCGGGACAATCGCAGATACGCAGTATTTT.

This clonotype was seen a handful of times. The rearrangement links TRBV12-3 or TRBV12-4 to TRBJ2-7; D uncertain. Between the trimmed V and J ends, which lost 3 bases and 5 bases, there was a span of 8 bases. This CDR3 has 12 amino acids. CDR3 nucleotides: TGTGCCAGCAGTTTCATAATGGACGAGCAGTACTTC. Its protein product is CASSFIMDEQYF.

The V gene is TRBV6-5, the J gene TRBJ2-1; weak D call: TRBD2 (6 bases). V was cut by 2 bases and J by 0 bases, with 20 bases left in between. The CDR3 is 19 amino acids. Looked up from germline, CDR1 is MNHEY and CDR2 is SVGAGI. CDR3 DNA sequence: TGTGCCAGCAGTTACCTCGGACTCGGGGGTTCCAGCTCCTACAATGAGCAGTTCTTC. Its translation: CASSYLGLGGSSSYNEQFF.

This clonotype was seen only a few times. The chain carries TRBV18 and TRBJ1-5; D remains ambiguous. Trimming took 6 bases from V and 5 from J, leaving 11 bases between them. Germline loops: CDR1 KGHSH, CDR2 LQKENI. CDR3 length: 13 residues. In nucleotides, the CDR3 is TGTGCCAGCTCCGACGGGGAGGATCAGCCCCAGCATTTT. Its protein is CASSDGEDQPQHF.

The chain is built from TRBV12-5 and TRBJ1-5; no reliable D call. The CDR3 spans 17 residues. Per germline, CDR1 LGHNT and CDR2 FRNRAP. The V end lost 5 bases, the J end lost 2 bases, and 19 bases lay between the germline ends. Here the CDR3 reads CASGPALADTGNQPQHF. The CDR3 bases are TGTGCTAGTGGTCCCGCGTTAGCCGACACAGGCAATCAGCCCCAGCATTTT.

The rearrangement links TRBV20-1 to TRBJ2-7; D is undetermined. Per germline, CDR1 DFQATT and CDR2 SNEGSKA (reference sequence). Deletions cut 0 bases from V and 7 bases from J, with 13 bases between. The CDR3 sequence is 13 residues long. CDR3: CSARDPERGEQYF. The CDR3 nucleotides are TGCAGTGCTAGAGATCCCGAACGTGGGGAGCAGTACTTC.

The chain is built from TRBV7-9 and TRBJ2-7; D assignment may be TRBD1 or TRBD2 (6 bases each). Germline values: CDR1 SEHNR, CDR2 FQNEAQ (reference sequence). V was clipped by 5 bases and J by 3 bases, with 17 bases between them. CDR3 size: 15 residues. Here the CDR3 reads CASSPPGGGGYEQYF. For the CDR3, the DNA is TGTGCCAGCAGCCCCCCCGGCGGAGGGGGCTACGAGCAGTACTTC.

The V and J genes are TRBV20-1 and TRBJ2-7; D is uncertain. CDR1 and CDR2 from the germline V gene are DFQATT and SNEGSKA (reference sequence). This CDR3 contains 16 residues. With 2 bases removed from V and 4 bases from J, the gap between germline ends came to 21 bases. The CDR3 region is CSARSVRSTSPYEQYF. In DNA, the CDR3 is TGCAGTGCTAGAAGCGTTCGTAGCACATCGCCGTACGAGCAGTACTTC.